A selection of T cell receptor beta chains follows, all from one sample in a study of T-cell memory formation after mild COVID-19. TCRdb reprocessed the 5' RACE reads with MiXCR, giving one entry per CDR3 protein. The table lists a few hundred thousand distinct CDR3 sequences, 28% of them singletons. Sequencing input: PBMCs or a T cell subset sorted from them (not recorded which). The receptors stem from an adult woman who had mild COVID-19 (a few samples of this study predate the infection). Cell type and time point are not known. Both conserved end residues are part of each CDR3. A D gene is named only where the DNA matches it firmly. The size of a clone is reported for some rows only, either as once, few or many, or as a class for expanded clones.

cdr3_length d_call j_call clone_size v_call cdr3_aa cdr3_nt
13 . TRBJ1-3 . TRBV4-2 CASSQVTQGTIYF TGTGCCAGCAGCCAAGTGACGCAGGGCACCATATATTTT
18 TRBD1 TRBJ1-1 few TRBV4-1 CASSQAPTTGQLNTEAFF TGCGCCAGCAGCCAAGCCCCTACGACGGGACAGCTGAACACTGAAGCTTTCTTT
14 . TRBJ2-3 many TRBV5-5 CASSLTSSTDTQYF TGTGCCAGCAGCCTGACGTCTAGCACAGATACGCAGTATTTT
16 TRBD1 TRBJ1-2 few TRBV12-3/TRBV12-4 CASSHLPGQGNYGYTF TGTGCCAGCAGCCATCTTCCGGGACAGGGAAACTATGGCTACACCTTC
13 . TRBJ1-5 . TRBV2 CASNRQSEQPQHF TGTGCCAGCAACAGGCAGTCGGAACAGCCCCAGCATTTT
14 . TRBJ2-3 . TRBV7-9 CASSLVASADTQYF TGTGCCAGCAGCTTAGTAGCGTCGGCAGATACGCAGTATTTT
16 . TRBJ2-1 few TRBV27 CASSSRGRLSLNEQFF TGTGCCAGCAGTTCTAGGGGACGACTCTCCCTCAATGAGCAGTTCTTC
13 . TRBJ1-1 . TRBV5-1 CASSLGVNSEAFF TGCGCCAGCAGCTTGGGCGTGAACAGTGAAGCTTTCTTT
14 . TRBJ2-5 . TRBV4-1 CASSQVSGRETQYF TGCGCCAGCAGCCAAGTTTCGGGTCGGGAGACCCAGTACTTC
14 TRBD1 TRBJ1-2 . TRBV20-1 CSAVGTVKSYGYTF TGCAGTGCCGTAGGGACAGTTAAAAGCTATGGCTACACCTTC
13 . TRBJ1-5 few TRBV20-1 CSARNWGDQPQHF TGCAGTGCTAGAAATTGGGGCGATCAGCCCCAGCATTTT
15 . TRBJ2-1 . TRBV18 CASSPPLLRAGEQFF TGTGCCAGCTCACCACCGTTGTTGCGGGCGGGTGAGCAGTTCTTC
15 . TRBJ2-3 . TRBV6-5 CASRLGGAGTDTQYF TGTGCCAGCAGGCTCGGTGGAGCGGGCACAGATACGCAGTATTTT
16 . TRBJ1-1 few TRBV5-1 CASSLVLGGQATEAFF TGCGCCAGCAGCTTGGTATTGGGGGGGCAGGCCACTGAAGCTTTCTTT
14 TRBD1 TRBJ2-3 few TRBV29-1 CSGSRDRATDTQYF TGCAGCGGTTCCCGGGACAGGGCGACAGATACGCAGTATTTT
15 TRBD2 TRBJ2-3 . TRBV15 CATSNGLAGVDTQYF TGTGCCACCAGCAACGGACTAGCGGGAGTAGATACGCAGTATTTT
14 . TRBJ1-1 . TRBV5-1 CASSGSRGITEAFF TGCGCCAGCAGCGGAAGCAGGGGTATCACTGAAGCTTTCTTT
15 . TRBJ1-6 few TRBV2 CASSESGVGGSPLHF TGTGCCAGCAGTGAGTCGGGGGTCGGGGGATCACCCCTCCACTTT
12 . TRBJ2-1 . TRBV3-1 CASSQDLREQFF TGTGCCAGCAGCCAAGATCTCAGGGAGCAGTTCTTC
16 . TRBJ1-1 few TRBV5-1 CASSQEAGWRNTEAFF TGCGCCAGCAGCCAGGAAGCGGGCTGGAGGAACACTGAAGCTTTCTTT
15 . TRBJ1-1 . TRBV4-1 CASSQAPVRGTEAFF TGCGCCAGCAGCCAAGCCCCGGTAAGGGGCACTGAAGCTTTCTTT
12 . TRBJ2-3 few TRBV7-9 CASRSRTDTQYF TGTGCCAGCAGGTCTCGCACAGATACGCAGTATTTT
15 TRBD1 TRBJ2-7 few TRBV7-9 CASSPDRGWGYEQYF TGTGCCAGCAGCCCCGACAGGGGATGGGGCTACGAGCAGTACTTC
15 . TRBJ2-3 . TRBV9 CASSVYPWPTDTQYF TGTGCCAGCAGCGTATATCCATGGCCCACAGATACGCAGTATTTT
14 . TRBJ1-1 . TRBV18 CASSPLSRNTEAFF TGTGCCAGCTCACCTCTTAGCAGGAACACTGAAGCTTTCTTT
15 . TRBJ2-7 . TRBV11-3 CASSGRDRLPYEQYF TGTGCCAGCAGCGGGCGGGACAGACTTCCCTACGAGCAGTACTTC
12 . TRBJ2-5 . TRBV10-3 CAINGVGETQYF TGTGCCATCAATGGGGTCGGGGAGACCCAGTACTTC
15 . TRBJ2-2 few TRBV6-1 CASSDTSGATGELFF TGTGCCAGCAGCGATACCAGCGGTGCCACCGGGGAGCTGTTTTTT
15 . TRBJ1-1 . TRBV20-1 CSARDQQGRNTEAFF TGCAGTGCTAGAGATCAACAGGGCAGGAACACTGAAGCTTTCTTT
14 TRBD2 TRBJ2-7 . TRBV7-9 CASSLTGGPSEQYF TGTGCCAGCAGCTTGACGGGGGGGCCCAGCGAGCAGTACTTC
14 . TRBJ2-2 few TRBV20-1 CSASGGPNTGELFF TGCAGTGCCTCGGGCGGACCGAACACCGGGGAGCTGTTTTTT
16 TRBD1 TRBJ1-3 few TRBV6-1 CASSGLQGATGNTIYF TGTGCCAGCAGTGGACTACAGGGGGCTACTGGAAACACCATATATTTT
14 TRBD1 TRBJ1-1 few TRBV18 CASSAGTGTTEAFF TGTGCCAGCTCGGCCGGGACAGGGACCACTGAAGCTTTCTTT
10 . TRBJ2-3 . TRBV20-1 CSAMKDTQYF TGCAGTGCCATGAAGGATACGCAGTATTTT
15 . TRBJ2-1 few TRBV5-1 CASSLDSAGYNEQFF TGCGCCAGCAGCTTGGATTCAGCGGGTTACAATGAGCAGTTCTTC
17 . TRBJ1-5 . TRBV20-1 CSALSGAGSFTGQPQHF TGCAGTGCCCTCTCGGGAGCAGGGAGTTTTACGGGTCAGCCCCAGCATTTT
16 . TRBJ1-6 . TRBV6-6 CASSQEWAGTNSPLHF TGTGCCAGCAGTCAAGAGTGGGCGGGTACCAATTCACCCCTCCACTTT
17 . TRBJ2-1 . TRBV15 CATSRPGSGHAYNEQFF TGTGCCACCAGCAGACCCGGATCGGGACACGCTTACAATGAGCAGTTCTTC
17 TRBD2 TRBJ2-3 . TRBV20-1 CSARGPGLAGKGGTQYF TGCAGTGCTAGAGGGCCGGGACTAGCGGGAAAGGGTGGTACGCAGTATTTT
17 TRBD2 TRBJ2-5 few TRBV7-2 CASRGGGRWIPGETQYF TGTGCCAGCCGCGGGGGGGGTCGCTGGATCCCTGGGGAGACCCAGTACTTC
14 . TRBJ1-5 . TRBV24-1 CATSTGNSNQPQHF TGTGCCACCAGCACAGGGAATAGCAATCAGCCCCAGCATTTT
15 . TRBJ2-3 few TRBV7-9 CASRVQGGSTDTQYF TGTGCCAGCAGAGTACAGGGAGGGAGCACAGATACGCAGTATTTT
14 . TRBJ1-1 . TRBV19 CASSILSEGTEAFF TGTGCCAGTAGTATCTTATCGGAGGGTACTGAAGCTTTCTTT
14 TRBD1 TRBJ2-7 few TRBV10-3 CAISMDRGGYEQYF TGTGCCATCAGTATGGACAGGGGAGGGTACGAGCAGTACTTC
17 TRBD2 TRBJ2-5 . TRBV5-1 CASSLAARERERKTQYF TGCGCCAGCAGCTTGGCCGCGAGGGAGCGGGAAAGGAAGACCCAGTACTTC
16 . TRBJ2-2 few TRBV24-1 CATREGRAPNTGELFF TGTGCCACCAGGGAAGGTCGAGCCCCGAACACCGGGGAGCTGTTTTTT
16 TRBD2 TRBJ2-2 few TRBV7-6 CASSLSLAGVTGELFF TGTGCCAGCAGCTTATCCCTAGCGGGAGTCACCGGGGAGCTGTTTTTT
14 TRBD1 TRBJ2-1 . TRBV4-3 CASSRGTGVNEQFF TGCGCCAGCAGCCGAGGGACAGGGGTCAATGAGCAGTTCTTC
15 TRBD2 TRBJ2-7 few TRBV20-1 CSASGPGRSSYEQYF TGCAGTGCTAGTGGGCCCGGGAGGAGCTCCTACGAGCAGTACTTC
14 TRBD2 TRBJ2-5 once TRBV20-1 CSAESTSGIKTQYF TGCAGTGCCGAGTCGACTAGCGGGATAAAGACCCAGTACTTC
11 . TRBJ1-1 . TRBV15 CATSATAEAFF TGTGCCACCAGCGCGACAGCTGAAGCTTTCTTT
13 . TRBJ2-3 . TRBV7-6 CASSPVKWDTQYF TGTGCCAGCAGCCCTGTAAAGTGGGATACGCAGTATTTT
16 TRBD2 TRBJ2-3 many TRBV7-8 CASSSGLAGGTDTQYF TGTGCCAGCAGCTCGGGACTAGCGGGGGGGACAGATACGCAGTATTTT
13 TRBD2 TRBJ2-5 . TRBV12-3/TRBV12-4 CASSSSGKETQYF TGTGCCAGCAGTTCCAGCGGGAAAGAGACCCAGTACTTC
17 TRBD2 TRBJ2-5 few TRBV4-1 CASSPHGLAGGSETQYF TGCGCCAGCAGCCCACACGGCCTAGCGGGGGGGAGTGAGACCCAGTACTTC
15 . TRBJ2-3 many TRBV3-1 CASSPGERFGDTQYF TGTGCCAGCAGCCCCGGAGAACGCTTTGGGGATACGCAGTATTTT
15 TRBD1 TRBJ1-5 . TRBV19 CATTRGGSSNQPQHF TGTGCCACCACCCGAGGGGGCAGCAGCAATCAGCCCCAGCATTTT
15 . TRBJ1-6 . TRBV19 CASSSDFGVSSPLHF TGTGCCAGTAGTTCCGACTTTGGGGTCTCCTCACCCCTCCACTTT